The T cell receptor beta chain described here comes from a study of cytomegalovirus exposure and HLA in healthy donors. General study points: In vitro checks showed that a few CMV-associated chains really do target CMV antigens. Later on, an analysis showed TCR association rates differing by HLA locus, with DRB1 the most and HLA-C the fewest.

For this clone: Antigen: not known.

The V gene lost 0 bases and the J gene lost 1 base, with 6 bases spanning the gap. The CDR3 has 14 residues. Germline V gene lookup returns CDR1 KGHSH and CDR2 LQKENI. Amplification used 60 Vbeta primers and 13 Jbeta primers. The method was immunoSEQ multiplex PCR; TCRdb's version includes in-frame clones alone and lacks a portion of them. The sample holds around 130,000 clones, around three quarters seen once. The sequence was obtained from a woman between 50 and 59 years old in good health and CMV-seronegative. This chain uses TRBV18 with TRBJ1-1, with unresolved D. The sample consisted of PBMCs. This CDR3 reads CASSPPVGNTEAFF. DNA for the CDR3: TGTGCCAGCTCACCACCGGTCGGGAACACTGAAGCTTTCTTT.